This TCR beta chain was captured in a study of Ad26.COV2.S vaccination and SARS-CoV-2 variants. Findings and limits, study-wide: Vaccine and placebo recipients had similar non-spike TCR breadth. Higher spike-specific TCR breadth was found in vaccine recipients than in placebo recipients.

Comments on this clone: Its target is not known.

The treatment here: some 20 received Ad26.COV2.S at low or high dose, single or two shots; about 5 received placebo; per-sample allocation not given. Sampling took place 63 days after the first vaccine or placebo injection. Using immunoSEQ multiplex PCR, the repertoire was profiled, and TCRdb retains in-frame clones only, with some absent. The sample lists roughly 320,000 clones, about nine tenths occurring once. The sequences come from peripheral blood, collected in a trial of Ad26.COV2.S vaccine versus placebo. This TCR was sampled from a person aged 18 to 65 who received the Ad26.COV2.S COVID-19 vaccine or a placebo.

In DNA, the CDR3 is TGTGCCTGGAGGAAAAATATTAGGGGCTACGAGCAGTACTTC. Protein sequence: CAWRKNIRGYEQYF. The chain has TRBV30 and TRBJ2-7; D is perhaps TRBD1 (5 bases). Looked up from germline, CDR1 is GTSNPN and CDR2 is SVGIG (reference sequence). V was shortened by 3 bases and J by 3 bases, with 15 bases between the two germline ends. The CDR3 length is 14 residues.